Following are 3 T cell receptor beta chains from one sample sequenced in a study of vaccination effects on CD4 cells after COVID-19. CD4+ T cells were isolated after 10 days of culture. Their target antigens are unknown. Libraries were prepared by immunoSEQ multiplex PCR; TCRdb keeps only in-frame clonotypes and omits some of them. This sample has about 64,000 clones, with 72% found just once. This specimen consisted of CD4+ T cells from PBMCs cultured without peptide, obtained before COVID-19 vaccination. The source of these receptors is a human donor who had a prior SARS-CoV-2 infection.

V gene TRBV5-1 combines with J gene TRBJ1-1; TRBD1 matches at 9 bases. The germline gives CDR1 SGHRS, CDR2 YFSETQ. There are 14 residues in the CDR3. Unmatched junction bases numbered 6, after V lost 4 bases and J lost 5 bases. The CDR3 DNA reads as TGCGCCAGCAGCATATCCGGGACAGGGACTGAAGCTTTCTTT. As protein: CASSISGTGTEAFF.

The chain employs TRBV15 and TRBJ2-1; tentatively, D is TRBD1 (6 bases). V lost 9 bases to trimming and J lost 0 bases, with 18 bases between them. The length of the CDR3 is 16 residues. CDR1 LNHNV and CDR2 YYDKDF come from the germline V gene (reference sequence). This chain's CDR3 is CATGARVETSYNEQFF. Here the CDR3 DNA reads TGTGCCACGGGGGCACGGGTGGAAACCTCCTACAATGAGCAGTTCTTC.

This chain connects TRBV12-5 to TRBJ2-7; tentatively, D is TRBD1 (6 bases). From germline, CDR1 is LGHNT and CDR2 FRNRAP. V was pared by 7 bases and J by 0 bases, with 22 bases between. This CDR3 contains 17 residues. The chain's CDR3 is CASAAHPTGPSSYEQYF. Here the CDR3 DNA reads TGTGCTAGTGCCGCTCATCCCACAGGGCCGAGCTCCTACGAGCAGTACTTC.